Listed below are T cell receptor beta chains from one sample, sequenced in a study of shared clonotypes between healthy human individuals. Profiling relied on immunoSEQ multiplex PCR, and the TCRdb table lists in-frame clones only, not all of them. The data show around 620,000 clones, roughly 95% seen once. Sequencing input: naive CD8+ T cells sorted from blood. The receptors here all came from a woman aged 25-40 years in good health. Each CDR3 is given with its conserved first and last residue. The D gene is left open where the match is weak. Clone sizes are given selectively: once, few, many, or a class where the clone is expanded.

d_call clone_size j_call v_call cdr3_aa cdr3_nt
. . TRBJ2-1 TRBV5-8 CASSLSRGEQFF TGTGCCAGCAGCTTGTCTCGGGGGGAGCAGTTCTTC
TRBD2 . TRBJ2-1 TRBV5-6 CASSLAGTRIYNEQFF TGTGCCAGCAGCTTGGCCGGGACTAGAATCTACAATGAGCAGTTCTTC
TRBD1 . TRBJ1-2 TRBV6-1 CASSPRPRQGARLEF TGTGCCAGCAGTCCGCGGCCCCGACAGGGGGCGAGGTTGGAATTC
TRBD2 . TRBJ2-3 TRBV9 CASIEWGGSSESADTQYF TGTGCCAGCATCGAGTGGGGCGGGAGTAGTGAGTCTGCAGATACGCAGTATTTT
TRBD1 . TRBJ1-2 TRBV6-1 CASKDRVVYGYTF TGTGCCAGCAAGGACAGGGTGGTCTATGGCTACACCTTC
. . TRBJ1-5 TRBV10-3 CAISVSMGGTQPQHF TGTGCCATCAGTGTCTCTATGGGCGGAACACAGCCCCAGCATTTT
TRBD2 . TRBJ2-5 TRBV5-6 CASSPGASGVWETQYF TGTGCCAGCTCTCCCGGCGCTAGCGGGGTGTGGGAGACCCAGTACTTC
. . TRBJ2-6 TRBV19 CASSIGPSGANVLTF TGTGCCAGTAGTATCGGTCCCTCTGGGGCCAACGTCCTGACTTTC
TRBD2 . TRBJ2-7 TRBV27 CASSPGLAGVYEQYF TGTGCCAGCAGTCCCGGACTAGCGGGAGTATACGAGCAGTACTTC
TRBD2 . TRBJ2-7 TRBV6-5 CASSYGAGAYEQYF TGTGCCAGCAGTTACGGCGCGGGAGCCTACGAGCAGTACTTC
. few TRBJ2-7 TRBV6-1 CASSGSYEQYF TGTGCCAGCAGTGGATCGTACGAGCAGTACTTC
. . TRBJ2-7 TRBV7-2 CASSLDNTYEQYF TGTGCCAGCAGCTTAGACAATACCTACGAGCAGTACTTC
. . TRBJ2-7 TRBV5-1 CASSLSPAGSYEQYF TGCGCCAGCAGCTTGTCCCCCGCCGGCTCCTACGAGCAGTACTTC
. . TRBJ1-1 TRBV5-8 CASSLRIRAEAFF TGTGCCAGCAGCTTGAGGATCAGGGCTGAAGCTTTCTTT
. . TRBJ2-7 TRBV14 CASSQESLGTYEQYF TGTGCCAGCAGCCAAGAAAGTCTAGGGACCTACGAGCAGTACTTC
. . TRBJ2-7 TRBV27 CASSFSGVSSYEQYF TGTGCCAGCAGTTTTAGTGGCGTGAGCTCCTACGAGCAGTACTTC
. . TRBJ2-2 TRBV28 CASSPISNTGELFF TGTGCCAGCAGTCCAATTTCTAACACCGGGGAGCTGTTTTTT
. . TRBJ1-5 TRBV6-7 CAGKTARGCCGNQPQHF TGTGCCGGGAAGACGGCGAGGGGTTGTTGTGGCAATCAGCCCCAGCATTTT
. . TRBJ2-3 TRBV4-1 CASSSAGSTDTQYF TGCGCCAGCAGCTCGGCGGGGAGCACAGATACGCAGTATTTT
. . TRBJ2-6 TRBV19 CASSIDRDSLPGANVLTF TGTGCCAGTAGTATAGATCGAGACAGCCTACCTGGGGCCAACGTCCTGACTTTC
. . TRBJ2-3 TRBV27 CASSLHPILSSTDTQYF TGTGCCAGCAGCTTACATCCCATTCTATCTAGCACAGATACGCAGTATTTT
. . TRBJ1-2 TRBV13 CASSPRESNYGYTF TGTGCCAGCAGCCCCCGGGAGTCTAACTATGGCTACACCTTC
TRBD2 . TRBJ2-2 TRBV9 CASRGGRGSGELFF TGTGCCAGCAGAGGCGGGAGAGGCTCCGGGGAGCTGTTTTTT
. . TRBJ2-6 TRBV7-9 CASSPGSGFGANVLTF TGTGCCAGCAGCCCTGGGTCGGGGTTTGGGGCCAACGTCCTGACTTTC
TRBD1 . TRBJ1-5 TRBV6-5 CASSSLTGIQPQHF TGTGCCAGCAGTTCCCTGACAGGGATTCAGCCCCAGCATTTT
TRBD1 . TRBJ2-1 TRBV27 CASSLLGTGVLDEQFF TGTGCCAGCAGTTTATTAGGGACAGGGGTCCTAGATGAGCAGTTCTTC
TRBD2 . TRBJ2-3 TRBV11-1 CASSLREGPTYREDTQYF TGTGCCAGCAGCCTCCGGGAGGGCCCGACCTACAGAGAAGATACGCAGTATTTT